This T cell receptor (beta chain) was sequenced for a study of T-cell memory formation after mild COVID-19. Notes on the study in general: Largely, contracting CD4+ clones fell within CM and EM, and contracting CD8+ clones within EMRA.

This clonotype showed up just a few times. Its antigen is as yet unknown. Trimming shortened V by 0 bases and J by 1 base, and 6 bases separated the two germline ends. This CDR3 region has 14 residues. Germline values: CDR1 SGHTA, CDR2 FQGNSA. TCRalpha and TCRbeta libraries used 5'RACE with constant-segment primers and UMIs. TCRdb called the 5' RACE reads again in MiXCR, with one record for every CDR3 protein. In the table there are fewer than 700,000 distinct CDR3 sequences, 20% to 25% of which are singletons. This clonotype was sampled from an adult woman who had mild COVID-19 (a few samples of this study predate the infection). Cell type and time point are not known. The sample taken for sequencing was PBMCs or a T cell subset sorted from them (not recorded which). V usage is TRBV7-2 and J usage is TRBJ1-1; no firm D call. Written as DNA, the CDR3 is TGTGCCAGCAGCTTAGCCTCAAAGAACACTGAAGCTTTCTTT. As protein: CASSLASKNTEAFF. Drawing the rest from reference TRBV7-2 and TRBJ1-1, the complete variable domain is GAGVSQSPSNKVTEKGKDVELRCDPISGHTALYWYRQSLGQGLEFLIYFQGNSAPDKSGLPSDRFSAERTGGSVSTLTIQRTQQEDSAVYLCASSLASKNTEAFFGQGTRLTVV.